What follows are 27 T cell receptor beta chains derived from one specimen sequenced in a study of T cells in women clearing cervical HPV infection. Sequenced by immunoSEQ multiplex PCR; TCRdb stores in-frame clones only, minus some. The sample's table shows about 36,000 clones. The sequenced sample consisted of blood buffy coat. These receptors came from a woman between 18 and 70 years old with a cervical HPV16 infection that either progressed to CIN3+ or cleared (not recorded which).

A remark on this clone: The read ends 3 residues shy of where the CDR3 ends; the end is completed using the germline J gene. J is TRBJ2-2 and V is TRBV2; D may be TRBD1 (5 bases). Germline V gene sequence: CDR1 SNHLY, CDR2 FYNNEI. This CDR3 has 13 amino acids. Partial CDR3 DNA: TGTGCCAGTAACAGGAGCCCTAATGAAAAG. It is translated as CASNRSPNEK. The entire CDR3 protein is CASNRSPNEKLFF.

Regarding this clone: From the germline J gene comes the end of the CDR3, since the read stops 3 residues before it. V and J are TRBV2 and TRBJ2-3, with 7 bases identical to TRBD2. From germline, CDR1 is SNHLY and CDR2 FYNNEI. The CDR3 contains 15 residues. CDR3 DNA (partial): TGTGCCAGCAGCCCGATGAGGGGAGGGAACCAGCCG. The encoded protein is CASSPMRGGNQP. The entire CDR3 protein reads CASSPMRGGNQPQYF. Full variable domain (outside the CDR3, taken from reference TRBV2 and TRBJ2-3): EPEVTQTPSHQVTQMGQEVILRCVPISNHLYFYWYRQILGQKVEFLVSFYNNEISEKSEIFDDQFSVERPDGSNFTLKIRSTKLEDSAMYFCASSPMRGGNQPQYFGPGTRLTVL.

Concerning this clone: The sequence runs out 3 residues before the end of the CDR3; the remainder is reconstructed from the germline J gene. The V and J genes are TRBV4-2 and TRBJ1-1; no definite D call. The germline V gene encodes CDR1 LGHNA and CDR2 YNFKEQ. The CDR3 extends over 12 amino acids. CDR3 amino acids: CASSQDPTWAFF. The part of the CDR3 DNA that was read is TGTGCCAGCAGCCAAGATCCGACATGG.

With respect to this clone: The read ends 3 residues early relative to the CDR3; the germline J gene fills the gap. V gene TRBV18 combines with J gene TRBJ1-2; maybe TRBD1 (5 bases). Per the germline V gene, CDR1 is KGHSH and CDR2 is LQKENI. The CDR3 consists of 17 residues. The CDR3 region is CASSPPSGILGPYDYTF. The sequenced CDR3 bases are TGTGCCAGCTCACCCCCATCAGGGATTCTTGGCCCCTACGAC.

CDR3 bases read: TGTGCCAGCTCAGGTGAACAGTTGCTCAATCAGCCG. It yields the protein CASSGEQLLNQP. The entire CDR3 is CASSGEQLLNQPQYF. This chain links TRBV18 with TRBJ2-3; the D is unclear. The read finishes 3 residues shy of the CDR3 end, and the germline J gene is used to complete it. The CDR3 is made up of 15 amino acids. CDR1 and CDR2 (germline): KGHSH, LQKENI.

Worth noting for this clone: The observed sequence ends 3 residues before the CDR3 terminus, with the missing tail filled in from the germline J gene. The gene calls are TRBV6-2 or TRBV6-3 and TRBJ2-3; D is unclear. This CDR3 has 14 residues. Looked up from germline, CDR1 is MNHEY and CDR2 is SVGEGT. V was pared by 6 bases and J by 4 bases, with 14 bases between. The covered CDR3 bases are TGTGCCAGCAGAGTTAGCCTCACCGCAGATACG. It encodes CASRVSLTADT. The complete CDR3 protein is CASRVSLTADTQYF.

Comment on this clone: The read terminates 3 residues before the CDR3 end, so the remaining end is supplied by the germline J gene. The V and J genes are TRBV20-1 and TRBJ2-7; 7 nucleotides agree with TRBD2. CDR1 and CDR2 (germline): DFQATT, SNEGSKA (reference sequence). The CDR3 is made up of 12 amino acids. Unmatched junction bases numbered 10, after V lost 8 bases and J lost 6 bases. CDR3 bases read: TGCAGTTCTAAGGGAGGGGTCGCCGAG. It specifies CSSKGGVAE. The full CDR3 protein is CSSKGGVAEQYF.

Concerning this clone: The CDR3 is cut off 3 residues early in the read; its end comes from the germline J gene. The chain has TRBV2 and TRBJ1-2; TRBD1 might be the D (6 bases). This CDR3 comprises 12 residues. Germline CDR1 SNHLY, CDR2 FYNNEI. CDR3 loop: CASGGMDIDYTF. CDR3 DNA (partial): TGTGCCAGCGGGGGCATGGACATCGAC.

As to this clone: The read ends 3 residues early relative to the CDR3; the germline J gene fills the gap. The V and J genes are TRBV5-1 and TRBJ2-1; TRBD1 aligns across 9 bases. This CDR3 has 15 amino acids. Germline values: CDR1 SGHRS, CDR2 YFSETQ. Trimming removed 1 base from V and 8 bases from J; junction bases left unmatched: 7. The CDR3 DNA, read in part, is TGCGCCAGCAGCTTGACGACAGGGGGTGCGGATGAG. Its protein is CASSLTTGGADE. The entire CDR3 is CASSLTTGGADEQFF. The entire variable domain, with the rest obtained from reference TRBV5-1 and TRBJ2-1, is as follows: KAGVTQTPRYLIKTRGQQVTLSCSPISGHRSVSWYQQTPGQGLQFLFEYFSETQRNKGNFPGRFSGRQFSNSRSEMNVSTLELGDSALYLCASSLTTGGADEQFFGPGTRLTVL.

On this clone itself: Read data end 3 residues before the CDR3 end; the end is taken from the germline J gene. The chain is built from TRBV10-3 and TRBJ1-1; 8 bases line up with TRBD1. J gave up 5 bases and V 6 bases, and 8 bases lay outside the gene matches. Germline-derived CDR1 and CDR2 are ENHRY and SYGVKD. There are 14 residues in the CDR3. The CDR3 is CAIRDREAGTEAFF. CDR3 DNA (partial): TGTGCCATCAGGGACAGGGAGGCGGGAACTGAA.

Remarks on this clone: The read falls 3 residues short of the CDR3 end, and the missing part is taken from the germline J gene. The chain employs TRBV19 and TRBJ1-4; 7 bases fit TRBD1. Trimming removed 4 bases from V and 5 bases from J; junction bases left unmatched: 13. CDR3 size: 17 residues. The germline V gene encodes CDR1 LNHDA and CDR2 SQIVND (reference sequence). The part of the CDR3 DNA that was read is TGTGCCAGTAGTAATCCCCCCGGGACAGTGTTCAATGAAAAA. Its protein product is CASSNPPGTVFNEK. In full, the CDR3 reads CASSNPPGTVFNEKLFF. Together with reference TRBV19 and TRBJ1-4, the CDR3 gives the full variable domain: DGGITQSPKYLFRKEGQNVTLSCEQNLNHDAMYWYRQDPGQGLRLIYYSQIVNDFQKGDIAEGYSVSREKKESFPLTVTSAQKNPTAFYLCASSNPPGTVFNEKLFFGSGTQLSVL.

Note on this clone: The read terminates 3 residues ahead of where the CDR3 ends, so the germline J gene completes it. V usage is TRBV30 and J usage is TRBJ1-2; D unresolved. The CDR3 is 13 residues long. CDR1 and CDR2 (germline): GTSNPN, SVGIG (reference sequence). V lost 0 bases and J 1 base, leaving 6 bases between the germline ends. CDR3 bases read: TGTGCCTGGAGTGTAGGCCTTAACTATGGC. Its protein is CAWSVGLNYG. The CDR3 reads in full as CAWSVGLNYGYTF.

For this clone: The read terminates 3 residues before the CDR3 end, so the remaining end is supplied by the germline J gene. J is TRBJ2-1 and V is TRBV28; 9 positions agree with TRBD1. The CDR3 is made up of 15 amino acids. Germline CDR1 is MDHEN and CDR2 is SYDVKM. Trimming removed 6 bases from V and 1 base from J; junction bases left unmatched: 4. CDR3 region: CASSLQGASYNEQFF. CDR3 DNA, as far as it was read: TGTGCCAGCAGCCTACAGGGGGCGTCCTACAATGAG.

Here the CDR3 reads CASSLLQGNNSPLHF. Partial CDR3 DNA: TGTGCCAGCAGCTTATTGCAGGGGAATAATTCACCC. This sequence joins TRBV7-6 and TRBJ1-6; the D gene is possibly TRBD1 (6 bases). The CDR3 end is not reached by the read, which stops 3 residues before it; the germline J gene fills it in. In germline, CDR1 is SGHVS, CDR2 FNYEAQ. The V and J ends lost 2 bases and 5 bases respectively, with 10 bases between them. The CDR3 has 15 residues.

Comments on this clone: The read ends 3 residues early relative to the CDR3; the germline J gene fills the gap. The chain links TRBV19 to TRBJ1-6; no reliable D call. V was shortened by 4 bases and J by 9 bases, with 16 bases between the two germline ends. The V gene's germline CDR1 is LNHDA and CDR2 SQIVND (reference sequence). The CDR3 covers 15 residues. The CDR3 DNA, read in part, is TGTGCCAGTAGTACACAACCCTTCGCTGCTTCACCC. The encoded protein is CASSTQPFAASP. The full CDR3 protein is CASSTQPFAASPLHF.

Note on this clone: Coverage ceases 3 residues before the CDR3 finishes, and the germline J gene fills in the end. This chain links TRBV20-1 with TRBJ2-3, with 8 bases fitting TRBD2. The length of the CDR3 is 17 residues. Germline values: CDR1 DFQATT, CDR2 SNEGSKA (reference sequence). The V and J ends lost 0 bases and 2 bases, in that order; junction bases with no gene match: 10. CDR3 DNA (partial): TGCAGTGCTAGAGATCTGACTAGCGCGAAAATCACAGATACG. Protein: CSARDLTSAKITDT. Given in full, the CDR3 is CSARDLTSAKITDTQYF.

A remark on this clone: Read sequence stops 3 residues before the CDR3 end, and the germline J gene provides the missing end. The chain has TRBV19 and TRBJ2-2; tentatively, D is TRBD2 (6 bases). CDR1 LNHDA and CDR2 SQIVND come from the germline V gene (reference sequence). The CDR3 contains 16 residues. V was shortened by 2 bases and J by 5 bases, with 15 bases between the two germline ends. The CDR3 DNA, read in part, is TGTGCCAGTAGTATAACAAGCGGGCGAAGGACCGGGGAG. It specifies CASSITSGRRTGE. The CDR3 in its entirety is CASSITSGRRTGELFF. Together with reference TRBV19 and TRBJ2-2, the CDR3 gives the full variable domain: DGGITQSPKYLFRKEGQNVTLSCEQNLNHDAMYWYRQDPGQGLRLIYYSQIVNDFQKGDIAEGYSVSREKKESFPLTVTSAQKNPTAFYLCASSITSGRRTGELFFGEGSRLTVL.

The sequenced CDR3 bases are TGTGCCAGTAGCCCGAGGACAGGGGGCACAGATACG. Encoded protein: CASSPRTGGTDT. The whole CDR3 protein is CASSPRTGGTDTQYF. The V call is TRBV19, the J call TRBJ2-3, with TRBD1 matching over 9 bases. The missing CDR3 end, 3 residues past where the read stops, is filled in from the germline J gene. CDR1 LNHDA and CDR2 SQIVND come from the germline V gene (reference sequence). The V segment lost 6 bases and the J segment 1 base; nucleotides outside the gene matches: 5. The CDR3 length is 15 residues.

In regard to this clone: With the read ending 3 residues before the CDR3 end, the germline J gene is used to fill in that end. The genes are TRBV5-1 and TRBJ2-3; TRBD1 might be the D (6 bases). Per the germline V gene, CDR1 is SGHRS and CDR2 is YFSETQ. This CDR3 spans 15 amino acids. Trimming shortened V by 2 bases and J by 3 bases, and 13 bases separated the two germline ends. Partial CDR3 DNA: TGCGCCAGCAGCTTAACAGGGCTATTAACAGATACG. This translates into CASSLTGLLTDT. The whole CDR3 sequence is CASSLTGLLTDTQYF.

CDR3 amino acids: CASSLGSLGDYGYTF. Partial CDR3 DNA: TGTGCCAGCAGCCTCGGGAGTTTAGGGGACTATGGC. V gene TRBV6-2 or TRBV6-3 combines with J gene TRBJ1-2, with TRBD1 as a possible D gene (5 bases). The sequenced fragment ends 3 residues before the CDR3 boundary, so the rest is inferred from the germline J gene. The CDR3 spans 15 residues. Germline V lookup: CDR1 MNHEY, CDR2 SVGEGT. The germline V and J ends were trimmed by 6 bases and 3 bases, with 17 bases remaining between them.

Remarks on this clone: The read ends 3 residues early relative to the CDR3; the germline J gene fills the gap. The gene calls are TRBV29-1 and TRBJ2-1; weak D call: TRBD2 (5 bases). The germline V gene encodes CDR1 SQVTM and CDR2 ANQGSEA. Trimming removed 3 bases at V and 9 bases at J, with 12 bases between. The CDR3 runs 12 residues. The DNA read from the CDR3 is TGCAGCGTTGAGTTAGTAGCGACTGAG. Amino acids: CSVELVATE. From start to end, the CDR3 is CSVELVATEQFF.

About this clone: The read falls 3 residues short of the CDR3 end, and the missing part is taken from the germline J gene. This rearrangement joins TRBV6-2 or TRBV6-3 to TRBJ1-5; TRBD1 aligns across 8 bases. Germline V gene sequence: CDR1 MNHEY, CDR2 SVGEGT. Trimming at V came to 5 bases and at J to 7 bases, leaving 4 bases not matched to a gene. The CDR3 sequence is 13 residues long. The CDR3 bases that were read are TGTGCCAGCAGTCAGGGGGCGCGGCAGCCC. This translates into CASSQGARQP. The full-length CDR3 reads as CASSQGARQPQHF.

As regards this clone: The observed sequence ends 3 residues before the CDR3 terminus, with the missing tail filled in from the germline J gene. The chain carries TRBV7-8 and TRBJ1-6; TRBD1 matches at 8 bases. V was pared by 6 bases and J by 3 bases, with 4 bases of the junction left unmatched. CDR3 length: 15 amino acids. The germline V gene encodes CDR1 SGHVS and CDR2 FQNEAQ. CDR3 in amino acids: CASSDRGHYNSPLHF. The DNA read from the CDR3 is TGTGCCAGCAGTGACAGGGGACACTATAATTCACCC.

Note on this clone: The read gets to within 3 residues of the CDR3 end, and the germline J gene fills in the rest. The chain uses TRBV2 and TRBJ1-2; no definite D call. This CDR3 comprises 13 residues. Germline assignment: CDR1 SNHLY and CDR2 FYNNEI. With 10 bases removed from V and 0 bases from J, the gap between germline ends came to 12 bases. The covered CDR3 bases are TGTGCCACCAACTCAATCACTAACTATGGC. Amino acids: CATNSITNYG. From start to end, the CDR3 is CATNSITNYGYTF.

Comment on this clone: The CDR3 extends 3 residues past the end of the read, so its final part is completed from the germline J gene. This chain uses TRBV19 with TRBJ1-2, with TRBD1 matching 7 bases. CDR1 LNHDA and CDR2 SQIVND come from the germline V gene (reference sequence). This CDR3 contains 13 residues. The CDR3 protein is CASSPDRKNIYTF. The CDR3 bases that were read are TGTGCCAGTAGTCCGGACAGGAAAAACATC.

Details on this clone: The read ends 3 residues early relative to the CDR3; the germline J gene fills the gap. At the DNA level, this CDR3 is encoded by other sequences in the same sample as well. The chain has TRBV6-2 or TRBV6-3 and TRBJ1-1; unclear D gene. CDR1 is MNHEY and CDR2 is SVGEGT in the germline V gene. The CDR3 length is 16 residues. V shed 7 bases and J shed 0 bases, with 18 bases lying between them. The sequenced part of the CDR3 DNA is TGTGCCAGCACCCCCCCCACCCCACAGATGAACACTGAA. Its protein product is CASTPPTPQMNTE. The entire CDR3 protein is CASTPPTPQMNTEAFF.

Worth noting for this clone: With the read ending 3 residues before the CDR3 end, the germline J gene is used to fill in that end. The rearrangement links TRBV18 to TRBJ2-1, with 7 bases lining up with TRBD1. The CDR3 spans 15 residues. Looked up from germline, CDR1 is KGHSH and CDR2 is LQKENI. The V gene end was trimmed by 2 bases and the J gene end by 0 bases; junction bases not matched to a gene: 1. Partial CDR3 DNA: TGTGCCAGCTCACCAAGGGACAGCTCCTACAATGAG. Translated: CASSPRDSSYNE. The CDR3 in full is CASSPRDSSYNEQFF.